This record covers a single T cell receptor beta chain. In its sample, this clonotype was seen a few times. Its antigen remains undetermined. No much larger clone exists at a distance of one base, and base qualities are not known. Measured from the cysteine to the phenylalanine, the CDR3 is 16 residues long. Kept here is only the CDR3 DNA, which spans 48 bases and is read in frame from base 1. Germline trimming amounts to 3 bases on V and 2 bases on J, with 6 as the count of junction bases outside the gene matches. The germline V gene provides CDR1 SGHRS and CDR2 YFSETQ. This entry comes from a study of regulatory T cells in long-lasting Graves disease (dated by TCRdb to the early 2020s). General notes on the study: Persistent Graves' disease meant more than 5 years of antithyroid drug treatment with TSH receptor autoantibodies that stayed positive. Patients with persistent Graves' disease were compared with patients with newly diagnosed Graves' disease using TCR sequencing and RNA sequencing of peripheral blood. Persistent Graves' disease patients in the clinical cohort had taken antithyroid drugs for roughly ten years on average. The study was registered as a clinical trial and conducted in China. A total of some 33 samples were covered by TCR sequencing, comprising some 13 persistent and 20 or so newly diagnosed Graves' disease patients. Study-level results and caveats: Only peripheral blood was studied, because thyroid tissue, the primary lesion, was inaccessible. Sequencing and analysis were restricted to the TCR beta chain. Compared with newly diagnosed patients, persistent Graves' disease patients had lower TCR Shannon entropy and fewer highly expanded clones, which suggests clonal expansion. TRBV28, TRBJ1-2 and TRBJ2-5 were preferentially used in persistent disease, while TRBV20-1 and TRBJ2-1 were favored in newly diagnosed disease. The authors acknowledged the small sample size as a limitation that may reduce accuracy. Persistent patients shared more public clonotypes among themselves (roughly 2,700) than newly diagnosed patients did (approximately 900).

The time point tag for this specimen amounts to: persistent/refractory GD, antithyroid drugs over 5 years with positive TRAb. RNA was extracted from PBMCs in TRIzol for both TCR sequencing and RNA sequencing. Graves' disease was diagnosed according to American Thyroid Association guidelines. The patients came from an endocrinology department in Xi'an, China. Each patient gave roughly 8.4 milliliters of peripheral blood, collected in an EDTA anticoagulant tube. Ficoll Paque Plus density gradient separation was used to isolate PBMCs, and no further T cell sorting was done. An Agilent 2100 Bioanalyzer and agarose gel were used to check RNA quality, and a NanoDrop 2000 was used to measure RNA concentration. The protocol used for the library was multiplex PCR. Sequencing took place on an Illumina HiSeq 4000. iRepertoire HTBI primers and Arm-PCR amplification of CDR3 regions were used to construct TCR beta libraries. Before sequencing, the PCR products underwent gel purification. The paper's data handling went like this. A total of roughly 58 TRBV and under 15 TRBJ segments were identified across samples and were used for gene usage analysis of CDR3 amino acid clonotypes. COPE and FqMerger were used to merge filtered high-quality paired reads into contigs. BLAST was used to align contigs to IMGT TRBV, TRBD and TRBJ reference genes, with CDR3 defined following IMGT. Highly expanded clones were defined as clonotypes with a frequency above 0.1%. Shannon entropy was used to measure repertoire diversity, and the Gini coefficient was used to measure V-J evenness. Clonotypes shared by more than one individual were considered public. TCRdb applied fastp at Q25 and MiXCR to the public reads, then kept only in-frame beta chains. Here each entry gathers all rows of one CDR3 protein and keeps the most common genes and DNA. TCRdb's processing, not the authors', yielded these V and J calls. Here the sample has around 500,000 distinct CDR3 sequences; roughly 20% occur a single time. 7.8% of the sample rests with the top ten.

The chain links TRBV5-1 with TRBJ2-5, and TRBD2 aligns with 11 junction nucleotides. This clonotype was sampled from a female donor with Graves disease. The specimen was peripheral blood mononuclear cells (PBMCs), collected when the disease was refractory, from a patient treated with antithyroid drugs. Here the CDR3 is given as CASSSGLADRQETQYF. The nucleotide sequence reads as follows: TGCGCCAGCAGCTCGGGACTAGCGGATCGACAAGAGACCCAGTACTTC.